The clone carrying this T cell receptor beta chain was counted at least ten times. What it binds is not known. The CDR3 length is 14 residues. Germline CDR1 and CDR2: SGHTA and FQGNSA. Trimming removed 3 bases from V and 8 bases from J; junction bases left unmatched: 4. Stated time point: pre-sensitization, week 0. Treatment defined: therapeutic diphenylcyclopropenone sensitization with weekly scalp DPC. For the library, individual cDNA molecules each received unique molecular identifiers. TCRdb passed the RACE reads through MiXCR, listing each CDR3 protein once. The sample records 250,000 or so distinct CDR3 sequences, approximately 8.4% being singletons. This sample was included in a study of human T cells and chemical hapten exposure. Study as a whole: Weekly diphenylcyclopropenone doses were given to patients' scalps across the approximately 24-week study. Study conclusions and caveats: There were significantly more large CDR3 similarity clusters among expanded TCRs than among controls.

The receptor was isolated from a woman aged 40 to 50 with alopecia areata. Some clones in this sample may be carry-over from other donors' samples. The sequencing used whole blood, collected in connection with sensitization to the hapten diphenylcyclopropenone (DPC). V is TRBV7-2 and J is TRBJ2-1; 10 nucleotides match TRBD1. In DNA, the CDR3 is TGTGCCAGCAGCTTCCGACAGGGGGCAGATGAGCAGTTCTTC. Encoded protein: CASSFRQGADEQFF.